This T cell receptor beta chain came from a study of CD8+CD57+ T cells in acquired aplastic anemia. Study details: The sorted CD4+ and CD8+ cells yielded an average around 3 ug of DNA.

Trimming left V 5 bases short and J 4 bases short, with 21 bases between. Germline V CDR1 and CDR2: SGHTS, YDEGEE. The CDR3 spans 16 residues. TCR beta VDJ and CDR3 profiles were obtained from a genomic DNA template. TCRdb reprocessed the reads with MiXCR, giving one entry per CDR3 protein. The sample carries about 420,000 distinct CDR3 sequences, around 72% recorded once. This clonotype was found many times. The source of this sequence is a human donor in good health, serving as a control. The sample taken for sequencing was sorted CD4+, CD8+, or CD8+CD57+ T cells (not recorded which) from PBMCs. This chain links TRBV5-8 with TRBJ1-2, with D perhaps TRBD1 (5 bases). The CDR3 is CASRGGSQGSIYGYTF. For the CDR3, the DNA is TGTGCCAGCAGGGGAGGGTCCCAGGGTTCTATCTATGGCTACACCTTC. Variable domain in full (rest from reference TRBV5-8 and TRBJ1-2): EAGVTQSPTHLIKTRGQQATLRCSPISGHTSVYWYQQALGLGLQFLLWYDEGEERNRGNFPPRFSGRQFPNYSSELNVNALELEDSALYLCASRGGSQGSIYGYTFGSGTRLTVV.